Listed below are T cell receptor beta chains from one sample, sequenced in a study of vaccination and CD4 T cells after COVID-19. TCRdb called the PCR reads again in MiXCR, with one record for every CDR3 protein. The data show more than 25,000 distinct CDR3 sequences, about two thirds seen once. No antigens are known for them. The sample here was CD4+ T cells from blood, cultured in vitro, taken after SARS-CoV-2 vaccination. These receptors all stem from a human donor who received a COVID-19 vaccine. The CDR3 runs from the conserved cysteine through the conserved F or W. A D gene is named only where the DNA matches it firmly. A clone size is listed for some rows: how often the clone was seen (once, few, many), or a class if it is expanded.

J,size,D,V,CDR3,DNA
TRBJ2-5,-,TRBD1,TRBV20-1,CSASQGAGETQYF,TGCAGTGCTAGTCAGGGGGCGGGGGAGACCCAGTACTTC
TRBJ2-7,-,TRBD2,TRBV7-8,CASSLVSVGTSGHEQYF,TGTGCCAGCAGCTTAGTTTCGGTCGGGACTAGCGGCCACGAGCAGTACTTC
TRBJ1-6,-,TRBD1,TRBV12-5,CASGLVLGGNYNSPLHF,TGTGCTAGTGGTTTGGTACTAGGGGGCAACTATAATTCACCCCTCCACTTT
TRBJ1-1,-,-,TRBV30,CAWIKNTEAFF,TGTGCCTGGATAAAGAACACTGAAGCTTTCTTT
TRBJ1-2,-,-,TRBV5-1,CASSFRGGYGYTF,TGCGCCAGCAGCTTCAGGGGCGGCTATGGCTACACCTTC
TRBJ1-1,-,-,TRBV19,CASSSRVNTEAFF,TGTGCCAGTAGTTCCCGGGTGAACACTGAAGCTTTCTTT
TRBJ2-1,-,-,TRBV20-1,CSARVRDGYNEQFF,TGCAGTGCTAGAGTTCGGGACGGATACAATGAGCAGTTCTTC
TRBJ2-1,-,TRBD1,TRBV5-1,CASSSGQGINEQFF,TGCGCCAGCAGCTCGGGACAGGGCATCAATGAGCAGTTCTTC
TRBJ2-7,-,TRBD1,TRBV10-2,CASRRDRGDEQYF,TGCGCCAGCCGTAGGGACAGGGGGGACGAGCAGTACTTC
TRBJ2-7,-,-,TRBV6-1,CASSPDDLSVRYF,TGTGCCAGCAGCCCTGATGACCTCTCAGTGCGGTACTTC
TRBJ2-7,-,-,TRBV2,CASSVGNQREQYF,TGTGCCAGCAGTGTGGGCAATCAACGCGAGCAGTACTTC
TRBJ1-2,-,-,TRBV12-3/TRBV12-4,CASSYLGGNGGYTF,TGTGCCAGCAGTTACCTCGGGGGGAACGGAGGCTACACCTTC
TRBJ1-3,-,TRBD1,TRBV11-3,CASSFRGGAYGNTIYF,TGTGCCAGCAGCTTTCGAGGGGGCGCTTATGGAAACACCATATATTTT
TRBJ2-1,once,-,TRBV20-1,CSAVGGRYNEQFF,TGCAGTGCCGTAGGAGGGAGATACAATGAGCAGTTCTTC
TRBJ2-7,once,TRBD2,TRBV19,CASSMFGRGGYEQYF,TGTGCCAGTAGTATGTTCGGGAGGGGGGGCTACGAGCAGTACTTC
TRBJ1-1,few,-,TRBV25-1,CASMVGTEAFF,TGTGCCAGCATGGTCGGGACTGAAGCTTTCTTT
TRBJ1-2,-,TRBD1,TRBV20-1,CSATSTGGIGGYTF,TGCAGTGCTACATCAACAGGGGGCATTGGTGGCTACACCTTC
TRBJ2-1,-,-,TRBV6-1,CASSELDWRNEQFF,TGTGCCAGCAGTGAATTAGATTGGAGGAATGAGCAGTTCTTC
TRBJ1-2,-,TRBD1,TRBV5-4,CASSRTGGGGGYTF,TGTGCCAGCAGCAGGACAGGGGGAGGGGGAGGCTACACCTTC
TRBJ2-5,-,TRBD1,TRBV6-1,CASRRQGAGETQYF,TGTGCCAGCAGACGCCAGGGGGCCGGAGAGACCCAGTACTTC
TRBJ2-3,few,TRBD2,TRBV6-1,CASTPAGGSTDTQYF,TGTGCCAGCACTCCAGCGGGGGGAAGCACAGATACGCAGTATTTT
TRBJ2-1,few,TRBD1,TRBV12-3/TRBV12-4,CASRKTGGGNEQFF,TGTGCCAGCAGGAAGACAGGGGGAGGGAATGAGCAGTTCTTC
TRBJ1-4,-,-,TRBV2,CASSDAGATNEKLFF,TGTGCCAGCAGTGACGCGGGAGCAACTAATGAAAAACTGTTTTTT
TRBJ1-1,-,-,TRBV5-4,CASSFGGNTEAFF,TGTGCCAGCAGCTTCGGCGGGAACACTGAAGCTTTCTTT
TRBJ1-5,few,-,TRBV18,CASSPTGTIHPQHF,TGTGCCAGCTCTCCTACCGGGACGATTCATCCCCAGCATTTT
TRBJ1-4,-,-,TRBV7-2,CASSLVFGQGGKLFF,TGTGCCAGCAGCTTAGTTTTTGGGCAGGGAGGAAAACTGTTTTTT
TRBJ1-1,few,-,TRBV29-1,CSVENNEAFF,TGCAGCGTTGAAAATAATGAAGCTTTCTTT
TRBJ2-5,-,TRBD2,TRBV5-1,CASSSGLGTSGAAQETQYF,TGCGCCAGCAGCTCGGGATTGGGGACTAGCGGGGCGGCACAAGAGACCCAGTACTTC
TRBJ1-1,-,-,TRBV10-2,CASSEFGSTEAFF,TGCGCCAGCAGTGAATTTGGCAGCACTGAAGCTTTCTTT